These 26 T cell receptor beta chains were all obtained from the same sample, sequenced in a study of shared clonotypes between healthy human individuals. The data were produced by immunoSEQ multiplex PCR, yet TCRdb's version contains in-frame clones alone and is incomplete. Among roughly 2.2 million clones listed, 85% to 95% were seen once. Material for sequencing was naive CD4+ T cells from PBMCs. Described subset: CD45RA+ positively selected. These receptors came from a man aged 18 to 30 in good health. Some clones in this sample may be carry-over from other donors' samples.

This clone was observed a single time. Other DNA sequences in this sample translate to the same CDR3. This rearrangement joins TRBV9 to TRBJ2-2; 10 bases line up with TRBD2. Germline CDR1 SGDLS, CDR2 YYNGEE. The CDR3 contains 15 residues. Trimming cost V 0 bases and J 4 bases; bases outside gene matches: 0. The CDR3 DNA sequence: TGTGCCAGCAGCGTAGGGACTAGCGGCACCGGGGAGCTGTTTTTT. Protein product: CASSVGTSGTGELFF. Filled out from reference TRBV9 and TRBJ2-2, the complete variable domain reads DSGVTQTPKHLITATGQRVTLRCSPRSGDLSVYWYQQSLDQGLQFLIQYYNGEERAKGNILERFSAQQFPDLHSELNLSSLELGDSALYFCASSVGTSGTGELFFGEGSRLTVL.

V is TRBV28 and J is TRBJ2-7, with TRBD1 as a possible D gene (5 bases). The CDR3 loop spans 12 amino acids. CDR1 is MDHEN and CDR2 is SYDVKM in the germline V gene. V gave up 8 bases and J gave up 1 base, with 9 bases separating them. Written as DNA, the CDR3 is TGTGCCAGCTGTTCAGGGTCCTACGAGCAGTACTTC. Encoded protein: CASCSGSYEQYF. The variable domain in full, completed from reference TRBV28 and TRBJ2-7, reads DVKVTQSSRYLVKRTGEKVFLECVQDMDHENMFWYRQDPGLGLRLIYFSYDVKMKEKGDIPEGYSVSREKKERFSLILESASTNQTSMYLCASCSGSYEQYFGPGTRLTVT.

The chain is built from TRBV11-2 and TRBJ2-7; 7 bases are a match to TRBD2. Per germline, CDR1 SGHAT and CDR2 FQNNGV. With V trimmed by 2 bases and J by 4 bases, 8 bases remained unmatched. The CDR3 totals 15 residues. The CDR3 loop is CASSLTFNGGYEQYF. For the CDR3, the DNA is TGTGCCAGCAGCTTAACATTCAACGGGGGGTACGAGCAGTACTTC.

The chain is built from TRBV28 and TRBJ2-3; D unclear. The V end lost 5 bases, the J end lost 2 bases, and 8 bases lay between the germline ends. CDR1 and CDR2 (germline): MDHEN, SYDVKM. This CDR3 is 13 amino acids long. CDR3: CASSKPPTDTQYF. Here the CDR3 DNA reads TGTGCCAGCAGTAAACCCCCCACAGATACGCAGTATTTT.

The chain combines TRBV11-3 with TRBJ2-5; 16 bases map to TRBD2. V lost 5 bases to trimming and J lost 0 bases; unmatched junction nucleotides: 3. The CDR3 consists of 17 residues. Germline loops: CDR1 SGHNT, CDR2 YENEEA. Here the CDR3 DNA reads TGTGCCAGCAGCCCGGGACTAGCGGGGGGGTACCAAGAGACCCAGTACTTC. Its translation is CASSPGLAGGYQETQYF.

This chain's CDR3 is CASRLGGESGYTF. In DNA form, the CDR3 reads TGTGCCAGTCGACTGGGGGGCGAGAGTGGCTACACCTTC. V and J are TRBV19 and TRBJ1-2; D may be TRBD1 (6 bases). V was pared by 8 bases and J by 7 bases, with 17 bases between. CDR3 size: 13 residues. In germline, CDR1 is LNHDA, CDR2 SQIVND (reference sequence). Together with reference TRBV19 and TRBJ1-2, the CDR3 gives the full variable domain: DGGITQSPKYLFRKEGQNVTLSCEQNLNHDAMYWYRQDPGQGLRLIYYSQIVNDFQKGDIAEGYSVSREKKESFPLTVTSAQKNPTAFYLCASRLGGESGYTFGSGTRLTVV.

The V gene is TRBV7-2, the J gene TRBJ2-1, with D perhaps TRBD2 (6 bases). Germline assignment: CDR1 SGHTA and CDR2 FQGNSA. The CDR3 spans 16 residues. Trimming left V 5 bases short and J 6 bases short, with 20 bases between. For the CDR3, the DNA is TGTGCCAGCAGCCCCCAGGGCGGAGGGGCAGGCAATGAGCAGTTCTTC. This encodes CASSPQGGGAGNEQFF.

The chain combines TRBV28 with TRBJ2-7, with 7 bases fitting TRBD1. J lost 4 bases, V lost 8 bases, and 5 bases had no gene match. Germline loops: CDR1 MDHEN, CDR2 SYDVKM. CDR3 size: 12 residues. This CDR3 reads CASGLQGYEQYF. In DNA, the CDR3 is TGTGCCAGCGGATTACAGGGGTACGAGCAGTACTTC.

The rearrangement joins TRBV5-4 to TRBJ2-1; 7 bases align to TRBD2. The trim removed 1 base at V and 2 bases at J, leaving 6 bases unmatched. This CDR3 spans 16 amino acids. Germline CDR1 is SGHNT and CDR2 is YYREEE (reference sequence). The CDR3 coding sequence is TGTGCCAGCAGCTTGAGGGCTAGCGGAACCTACAATGAGCAGTTCTTC. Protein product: CASSLRASGTYNEQFF.

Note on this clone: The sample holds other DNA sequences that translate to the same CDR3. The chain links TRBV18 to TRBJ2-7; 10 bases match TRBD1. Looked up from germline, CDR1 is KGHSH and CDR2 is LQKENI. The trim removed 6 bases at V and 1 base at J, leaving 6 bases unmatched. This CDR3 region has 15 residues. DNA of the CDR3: TGTGCCAGCTCGAGCCGGGACAGGGGTTCCTACGAGCAGTACTTC. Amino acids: CASSSRDRGSYEQYF.

In DNA, the CDR3 is TGTGCCAGCACGTCGCAGGGGGCGAGAGAGACCCAGTACTTC. Protein product: CASTSQGARETQYF. The chain has TRBV28 and TRBJ2-5; 8 positions match TRBD1. The CDR3 is made up of 14 amino acids. CDR1 and CDR2 (germline): MDHEN, SYDVKM. Unmatched junction bases numbered 8, after V lost 7 bases and J lost 4 bases.

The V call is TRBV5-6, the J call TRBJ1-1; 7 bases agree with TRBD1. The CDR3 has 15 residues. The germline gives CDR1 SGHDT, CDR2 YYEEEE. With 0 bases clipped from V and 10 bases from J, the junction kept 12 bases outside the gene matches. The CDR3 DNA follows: TGTGCCAGCAGCTTGGAGTGGAGGGGGCAAAAGGGAGCTTTCTTT. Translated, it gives CASSLEWRGQKGAFF.

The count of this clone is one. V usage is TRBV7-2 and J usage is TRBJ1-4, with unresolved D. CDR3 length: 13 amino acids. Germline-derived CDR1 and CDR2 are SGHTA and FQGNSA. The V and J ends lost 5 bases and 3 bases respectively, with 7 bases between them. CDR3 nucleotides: TGTGCCAGCAGCCCTGCCCCTAATGAAAAACTGTTTTTT. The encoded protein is CASSPAPNEKLFF.

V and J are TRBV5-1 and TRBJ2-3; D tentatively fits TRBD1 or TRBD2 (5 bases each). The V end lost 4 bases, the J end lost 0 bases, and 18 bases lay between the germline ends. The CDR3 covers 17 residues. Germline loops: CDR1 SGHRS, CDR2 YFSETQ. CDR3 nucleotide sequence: TGCGCCAGCAGCCCCCGGGGCCTACAGACTAGCACAGATACGCAGTATTTT. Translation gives CASSPRGLQTSTDTQYF. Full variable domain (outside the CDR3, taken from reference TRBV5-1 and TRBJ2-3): KAGVTQTPRYLIKTRGQQVTLSCSPISGHRSVSWYQQTPGQGLQFLFEYFSETQRNKGNFPGRFSGRQFSNSRSEMNVSTLELGDSALYLCASSPRGLQTSTDTQYFGPGTRLTVL.

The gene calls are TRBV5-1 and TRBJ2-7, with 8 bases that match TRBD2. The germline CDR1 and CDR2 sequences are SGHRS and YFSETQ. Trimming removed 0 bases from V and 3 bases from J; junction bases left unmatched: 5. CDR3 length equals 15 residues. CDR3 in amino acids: CASSLGTSPFYEQYF. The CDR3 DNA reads TGCGCCAGCAGCTTGGGGACTAGCCCCTTCTACGAGCAGTACTTC.

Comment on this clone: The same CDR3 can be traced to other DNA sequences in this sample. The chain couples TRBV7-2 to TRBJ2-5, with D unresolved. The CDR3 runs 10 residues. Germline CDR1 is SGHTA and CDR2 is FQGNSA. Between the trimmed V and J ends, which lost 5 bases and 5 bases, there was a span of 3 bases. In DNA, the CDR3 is TGTGCCAGCAGCCTTGAGACCCAGTACTTC. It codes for CASSLETQYF.

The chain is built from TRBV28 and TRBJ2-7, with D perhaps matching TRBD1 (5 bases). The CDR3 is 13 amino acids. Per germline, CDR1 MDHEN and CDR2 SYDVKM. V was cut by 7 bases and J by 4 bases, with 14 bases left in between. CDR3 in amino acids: CASKNPRDYEQYF. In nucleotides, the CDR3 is TGTGCCAGCAAAAACCCCAGGGATTACGAGCAGTACTTC.

This CDR3 is CASSFQFRGDQPQHF. The CDR3 region has the DNA TGTGCCAGCAGTTTCCAATTTCGCGGGGATCAGCCCCAGCATTTT. V gene TRBV28 combines with J gene TRBJ1-5; D is unresolved. V lost 3 bases, J lost 5 bases, and 14 bases lay in between. There are 15 residues in the CDR3. Germline assignment: CDR1 MDHEN and CDR2 SYDVKM.

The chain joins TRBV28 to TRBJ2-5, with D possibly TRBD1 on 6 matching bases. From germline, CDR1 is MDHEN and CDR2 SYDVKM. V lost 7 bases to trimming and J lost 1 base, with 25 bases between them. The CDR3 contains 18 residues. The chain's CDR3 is CASITPRGGRAFQETQYF. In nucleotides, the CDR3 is TGTGCCAGCATCACTCCCAGGGGTGGCAGGGCCTTCCAAGAGACCCAGTACTTC.

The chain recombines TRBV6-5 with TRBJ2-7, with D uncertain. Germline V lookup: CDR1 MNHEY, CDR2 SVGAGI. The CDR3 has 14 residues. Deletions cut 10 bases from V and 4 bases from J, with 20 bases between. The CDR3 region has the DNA TGTGCCACGTCTCAGAGGCTTTTAGGGTACGAGCAGTACTTC. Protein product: CATSQRLLGYEQYF.

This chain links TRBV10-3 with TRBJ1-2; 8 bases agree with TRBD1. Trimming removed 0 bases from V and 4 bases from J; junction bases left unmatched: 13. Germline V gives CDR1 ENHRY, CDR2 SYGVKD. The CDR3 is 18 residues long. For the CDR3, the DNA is TGTGCCATCAGTGAGTCTAATGCGGGCGCAGGGGGCGGCTATGGCTACACCTTC. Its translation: CAISESNAGAGGGYGYTF.

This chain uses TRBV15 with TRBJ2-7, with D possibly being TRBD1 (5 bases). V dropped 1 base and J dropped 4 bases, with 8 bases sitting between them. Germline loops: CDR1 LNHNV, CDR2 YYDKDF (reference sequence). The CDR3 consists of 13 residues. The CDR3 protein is CATSRAQGYEQYF. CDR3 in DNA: TGTGCCACCAGCAGAGCCCAGGGATACGAGCAGTACTTC.

This CDR3 reads CAISEFGGPRRDGYTF. DNA for the CDR3: TGTGCCATCAGTGAGTTCGGGGGGCCGCGGCGGGACGGCTACACCTTC. The chain has TRBV10-3 and TRBJ1-2; tentative D call: TRBD1 (6 bases). There are 16 residues in the CDR3. The germline V gene encodes CDR1 ENHRY and CDR2 SYGVKD. The V and J ends lost 1 base and 8 bases respectively, with 20 bases between them.

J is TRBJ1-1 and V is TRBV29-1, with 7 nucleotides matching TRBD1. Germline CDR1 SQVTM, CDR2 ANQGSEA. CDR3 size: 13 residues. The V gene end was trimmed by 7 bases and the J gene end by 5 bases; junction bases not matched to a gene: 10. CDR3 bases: TGCAGCGCCAGGGGGGCCTTAAGGACTGAAGCTTTCTTT. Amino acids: CSARGALRTEAFF.

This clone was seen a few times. The CDR3 bases are TGTGCCAGCAGCGCCCCAGTGGATCGAGGGACTGAAGCTTTCTTT. This codes for CASSAPVDRGTEAFF. The rearrangement joins TRBV5-4 to TRBJ1-1; D gene uncertain. Trimming took off 4 bases at V and 5 bases at J, with 18 bases between the two ends. CDR1 is SGHNT and CDR2 is YYREEE in the germline V gene (reference sequence). The CDR3 has 15 amino acids.

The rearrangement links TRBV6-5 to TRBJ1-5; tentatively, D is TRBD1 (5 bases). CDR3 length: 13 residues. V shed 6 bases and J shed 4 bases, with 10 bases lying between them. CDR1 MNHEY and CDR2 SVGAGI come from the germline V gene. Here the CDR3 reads CASRPGRNQPQHF. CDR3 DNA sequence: TGTGCCAGCAGGCCAGGGCGGAATCAGCCCCAGCATTTT.